What follows describes a single T cell receptor (beta chain). Generated by immunoSEQ multiplex PCR, the TCRdb table keeps only in-frame clones and is missing some. The table has about 95,000 clones, about 84% seen once. The sample comes from a study of glioma-infiltrating T cells after dendritic cell vaccination. None of the glioblastoma patients had an isocitrate dehydrogenase mutation. Germline V gene sequence: CDR1 SGHRS, CDR2 YFSETQ. Trimming pared 0 bases from V and 7 bases from J, leaving 14 bases between. The CDR3 totals 16 residues. The sequence was obtained from a human donor with glioblastoma. The starting material was blood, obtained before dendritic cell vaccination. This chain connects TRBV5-1 to TRBJ1-6, with D possibly TRBD1 on 6 matching bases. The CDR3 DNA reads as TGCGCCAGCAGCTTGGCCGTTTTAGGGGGAAATTCACCCCTCCACTTT. Translated, it gives CASSLAVLGGNSPLHF.